This T cell receptor (beta chain) was sequenced for a study of blood T cells in healthy people across ages. Background on the study: Per two T cells, template switching captured roughly one barcoded beta molecule. Study results and limitations: The recorded TCR beta diversity per million T cells decreased in a roughly linear manner with age. Changes seen in expanded clonotypes were possibly confounded by donor CMV status left unknown.

The CDR3 contains 14 residues. The V end was cut by 5 bases, the J end by 3 bases, with 14 bases between. The germline CDR1 and CDR2 sequences are LNHNV and YYDKDF (reference sequence). With a J-beta primer mix and a sample-barcoded 5' primer, a second PCR ran about 7 to 11 cycles. MiXCR, applied by TCRdb to the 5' RACE reads, yields one record per CDR3 protein. The sample holds about 700,000 distinct CDR3 sequences, 32% seen once. Per sample, at least 5 micrograms of total RNA were extracted. At least ten counts were recorded for this clonotype. Its antigen is undetermined. V and J are TRBV15 and TRBJ2-7; TRBD1 or TRBD2 may be the D gene (5 bases each). Input material: blood. The origin of this receptor is a woman older than 75 in good health. DNA of the CDR3: TGTGCCACCAGCCCGGGGCAGGCCCTCTACGAGCAGTACTTC. Its protein product is CATSPGQALYEQYF.